A single sample is the source of the 13 T cell receptor beta chains below, sequenced in a study of blood T cells in healthy people across ages (dated by TCRdb to between 2015 and 2017). Library construction relied on 5' RACE. Sequencing took place on an Illumina HiSeq 2500. A second roughly 7 to 11 cycle PCR used a sample-barcoded 5' primer and a J-beta primer mix. Using fastp at Q25 and MiXCR, TCRdb reprocessed the public reads and kept productive beta chains. Each CDR3 protein appears once, grouped with its most common genes and DNA. The sample profile shows around 520,000 distinct CDR3 sequences; 25% to 35% of them were found once. The ten top clones hold 3% to 4% of the sample. These same data were also listed under a study on T cells of mothers and their children.

Input material: blood. The receptors stem from a boy aged 2 to 10 in good health.

There are a few counts of this clonotype. V and J are TRBV10-3 and TRBJ2-6; D remains ambiguous. The V end lost 5 bases, the J end lost 0 bases, and 2 bases lay between the germline ends. Germline CDR1 reads ENHRY; CDR2 reads SYGVKD. The CDR3 extends over 13 amino acids. CDR3 amino acids: CAISPSGANVLTF. DNA of the CDR3: TGTGCCATCAGTCCCTCTGGGGCCAACGTCCTGACTTTC.

A few counts support this clonotype. The chain joins TRBV3-1 to TRBJ2-6, with no clear D. The V gene's germline CDR1 is LGHDT and CDR2 YNNKEL (reference sequence). V dropped 4 bases and J dropped 1 base, with 11 bases sitting between them. CDR3 length equals 16 residues. The CDR3: CASSPLLGSGANVLTF. The CDR3, as DNA: TGTGCCAGCAGCCCGCTTCTGGGATCTGGGGCCAACGTCCTGACTTTC. Full variable domain (outside the CDR3, taken from reference TRBV3-1 and TRBJ2-6): DTAVSQTPKYLVTQMGNDKSIKCEQNLGHDTMYWYKQDSKKFLKIMFSYNNKELIINETVPNRFSPKSPDKAHLNLHINSLELGDSAVYFCASSPLLGSGANVLTFGAGSRLTVL.

The chain combines TRBV2 with TRBJ2-5, with 11 bases matching TRBD2. Losses at the gene ends were 5 bases for V and 5 bases for J; bases not matched to a gene: 4. CDR1 SNHLY and CDR2 FYNNEI come from the germline V gene. This CDR3 comprises 14 residues. The CDR3 protein is CASSRLAGWETQYF. The CDR3 DNA reads as TGTGCCAGCAGTAGACTAGCGGGGTGGGAGACCCAGTACTTC.

The chain carries TRBV29-1 and TRBJ2-5; the D gene is possibly TRBD2 (6 bases). Between the trimmed V and J ends, which lost 5 bases and 5 bases, there was a span of 12 bases. From germline, CDR1 is SQVTM and CDR2 ANQGSEA. CDR3 length: 12 amino acids. CDR3 nucleotides: TGCAGCGTTAGACAGAGCGGGGAGACCCAGTACTTC. Amino acid sequence: CSVRQSGETQYF. Combining the CDR3 with reference TRBV29-1 and TRBJ2-5 gives the whole variable domain SAVISQKPSRDICQRGTSLTIQCQVDSQVTMMFWYRQQPGQSLTLIATANQGSEATYESGFVIDKFPISRPNLTFSTLTVSNMSPEDSSIYLCSVRQSGETQYFGPGTRLLVL.

In this sample, this clonotype turned up a few times. The gene calls are TRBV7-3 and TRBJ2-6; a possible D gene is TRBD1 (6 bases). Germline-derived CDR1 and CDR2 are SGHTA and FQGTGA. CDR3 length equals 17 residues. The ends were cut back, 0 bases at V and 4 bases at J, with 13 bases in the middle. The CDR3 sequence is CASSLTGPGTGANVLTF. CDR3 in DNA: TGTGCCAGCAGCTTAACGGGGCCGGGGACAGGGGCCAACGTCCTGACTTTC.

A few counts support this clonotype. The rearrangement links TRBV5-1 to TRBJ2-2; D gene ambiguous. Germline lookup yields CDR1 SGHRS and CDR2 YFSETQ. This CDR3 has 14 amino acids. The V gene lost 0 bases and the J gene lost 8 bases, with 11 bases spanning the gap. This CDR3 is CASSLEVGKGELFF. In DNA, the CDR3 is TGCGCCAGCAGCTTGGAAGTGGGAAAGGGGGAGCTGTTTTTT.

This clonotype has just a few counts. The V call is TRBV3-1, the J call TRBJ1-2; 7 nucleotides align to TRBD1. CDR3 length: 18 residues. Germline V gene data show CDR1 as LGHDT and CDR2 as YNNKEL (reference sequence). The trim removed 0 bases at V and 2 bases at J, leaving 12 bases unmatched. The CDR3 is CASSQDRGGSEWNYGYTF. In nucleotides, the CDR3 is TGTGCCAGCAGCCAAGATCGAGGGGGCTCGGAGTGGAACTATGGCTACACCTTC. Complete variable domain (other parts from reference TRBV3-1 and TRBJ1-2): DTAVSQTPKYLVTQMGNDKSIKCEQNLGHDTMYWYKQDSKKFLKIMFSYNNKELIINETVPNRFSPKSPDKAHLNLHINSLELGDSAVYFCASSQDRGGSEWNYGYTFGSGTRLTVV.

The V gene is TRBV25-1, the J gene TRBJ2-1, with TRBD1 as a possible D gene (7 bases). TRBJ2-7 matches the DNA end more closely, so the J call is doubtful. CDR1 is MGHDK, CDR2 SYGVNS, per germline. The CDR3 has 15 amino acids. As DNA, the CDR3 is TGTGCCAGCAGTGGGGGGGCAGGGGGTAACTACGAGCAGTACTTC. Its protein is CASSGGAGGNYEQYF.

The count of this clonotype is one. The gene calls are TRBV20-1 and TRBJ2-7, with a weak D call TRBD1 (7 bases). Trimming removed 3 bases at V and 6 bases at J, with 12 bases between. Germline V gene data show CDR1 as DFQATT and CDR2 as SNEGSKA (reference sequence). The CDR3 sequence is 12 residues long. The CDR3 DNA sequence: TGCAGTGCTAGTAGGCAGGGGGGCGAGCAGTACTTC. It specifies CSASRQGGEQYF.

V and J are TRBV20-1 and TRBJ2-1, with D unresolved. With the DNA end fitting TRBJ2-7 better, the J assignment may be wrong. The CDR3 extends over 12 amino acids. Germline CDR1 and CDR2: DFQATT and SNEGSKA (reference sequence). As DNA, the CDR3 is TGCAGTGCTAGAGATCAGAACTACGAGCAGTACTTC. Its translation: CSARDQNYEQYF.

The table lists this clonotype with a few counts. The chain employs TRBV6-5 and TRBJ2-1; D is unclear. The germline V and J ends were trimmed by 6 bases and 5 bases, with 11 bases remaining between them. CDR1 is MNHEY and CDR2 is SVGAGI in the germline V gene. The CDR3 totals 13 residues. The CDR3 DNA follows: TGTGCCAGCAGATTAGCAGCTAACAATGAGCAGTTCTTC. Translated, it gives CASRLAANNEQFF.

The V gene is TRBV7-2, the J gene TRBJ2-3; 8 nucleotides agree with TRBD2. Trimming removed 1 base from V and 1 base from J; junction bases left unmatched: 7. Per germline, CDR1 SGHTA and CDR2 FQGNSA. This CDR3 contains 17 residues. The CDR3 coding sequence is TGTGCCAGCAGCTTAGTCGGGGGGGGCGATGGCACAGATACGCAGTATTTT. This encodes CASSLVGGGDGTDTQYF.

V is TRBV7-3 and J is TRBJ1-2; no clear D. Trimming cost V 2 bases and J 10 bases, with 14 bases left between them. CDR3 length: 13 amino acids. Germline CDR1 reads SGHTA; CDR2 reads FQGTGA. The CDR3 is CASSLDDGLDYTF. CDR3 coding DNA: TGTGCCAGCAGCTTAGATGACGGCTTGGACTACACCTTC. Full variable domain (rest looked up from reference TRBV7-3 and TRBJ1-2): GAGVSQTPSNKVTEKGKYVELRCDPISGHTALYWYRQSLGQGPEFLIYFQGTGAADDSGLPNDRFFAVRPEGSVSTLKIQRTERGDSAVYLCASSLDDGLDYTFGSGTRLTVV.